This record concerns one T cell receptor beta chain sequence. The sample comes from a study of blood T cell repertoires in COVID-19. The overall study: Nucleic acid was either cDNA or gDNA, and it came from T cells, B-cell-depleted T cells, or PBMCs.

In the study's own analysis: It was from reference gene primer amplification that nucleated cell counts were estimated. Sequenced by immunoSEQ multiplex PCR; TCRdb stores in-frame clones only, minus some. The V and J calls and clone size come from that table; D and trimming were worked out from the DNA. The sample has approximately 150,000 clones, roughly 86% seen once. There are 15 residues in the CDR3. Germline V gene sequence: CDR1 LGHDT, CDR2 YNNKEL (reference sequence). The V segment lost 3 bases and the J segment 2 bases; nucleotides outside the gene matches: 4. Sequenced material: peripheral blood. This chain links TRBV3-1 (or the pseudogene TRBV3-2) with TRBJ1-3; 7 nucleotides agree with TRBD1. The receptor was isolated from a woman aged 55 to 70 with acute or convalescent COVID-19. Here the CDR3 reads CASSHRDRPGNTIYF. CDR3 in DNA: TGTGCCAGCAGCCATCGGGACAGACCTGGAAACACCATATATTTT.